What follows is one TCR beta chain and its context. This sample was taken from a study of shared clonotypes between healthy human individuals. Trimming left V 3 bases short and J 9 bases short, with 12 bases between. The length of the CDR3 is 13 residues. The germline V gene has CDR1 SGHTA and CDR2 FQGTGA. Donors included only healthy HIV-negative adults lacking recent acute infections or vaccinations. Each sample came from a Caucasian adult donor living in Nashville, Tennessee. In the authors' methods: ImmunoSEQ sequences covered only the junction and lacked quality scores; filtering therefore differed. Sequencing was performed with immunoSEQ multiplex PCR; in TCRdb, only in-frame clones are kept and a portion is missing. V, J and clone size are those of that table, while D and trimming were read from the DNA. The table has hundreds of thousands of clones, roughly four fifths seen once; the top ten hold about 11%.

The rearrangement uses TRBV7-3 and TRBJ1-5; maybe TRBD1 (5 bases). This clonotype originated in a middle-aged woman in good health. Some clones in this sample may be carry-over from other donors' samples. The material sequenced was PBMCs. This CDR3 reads CASSLFRGGPQHF. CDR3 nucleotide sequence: TGTGCCAGCAGCTTGTTTAGGGGTGGGCCCCAGCATTTT.